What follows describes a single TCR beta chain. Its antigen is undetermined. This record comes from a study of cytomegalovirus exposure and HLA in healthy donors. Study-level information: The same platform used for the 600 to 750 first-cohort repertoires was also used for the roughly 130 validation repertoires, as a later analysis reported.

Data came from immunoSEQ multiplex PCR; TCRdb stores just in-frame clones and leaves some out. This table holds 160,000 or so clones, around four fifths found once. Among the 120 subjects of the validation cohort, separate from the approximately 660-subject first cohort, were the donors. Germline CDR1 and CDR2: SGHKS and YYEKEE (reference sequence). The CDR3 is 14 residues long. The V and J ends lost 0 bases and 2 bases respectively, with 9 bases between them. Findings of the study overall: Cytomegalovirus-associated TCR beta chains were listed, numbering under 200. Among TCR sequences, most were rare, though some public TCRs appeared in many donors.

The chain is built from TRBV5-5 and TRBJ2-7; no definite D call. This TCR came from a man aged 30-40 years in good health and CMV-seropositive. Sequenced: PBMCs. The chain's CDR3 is CASSLVSLTYEQYF. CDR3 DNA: TGTGCCAGCAGCTTGGTGAGCCTCACCTACGAGCAGTACTTC.